This T cell receptor (beta chain) was identified in a study of graft-versus-host responses after intestinal transplantation. At the level of the study: Recipients obtained multivisceral, liver-intestinal, or isolated intestinal transplants. Following induction with anti-thymocyte globulin, all recipients were given tacrolimus and steroids for about three years. Study conclusions and caveats: Early HvG declines after transplant were associated with peak circulating GvH clone levels.

Each mixed lymphocyte reaction held some 200,000 CFSE-labeled responders and some 200,000 irradiated violet-dye-labeled stimulators. Once the reaction had ended, proliferating CFSE-low CD3+CD4+ and CD3+CD8+ responders were sorted. Only in-frame clones appear in the TCRdb table, and some are missing; sequencing was by immunoSEQ multiplex PCR. The sample includes around 14,000 clones, roughly 35% of them seen just once. Germline V gene lookup returns CDR1 MNHNS and CDR2 SASEGT. The CDR3 has 13 residues. V lost 10 bases to trimming and J lost 2 bases, with 14 bases between them. The genes are TRBV6-1 and TRBJ1-1, with D possibly matching TRBD1 (5 bases). Here the sequenced sample was alloreactive CD8+ T cells from a mixed lymphocyte reaction culture, taken before intestinal transplant. Subset indicated: CFSE-low proliferating T cells sorted from roughly 6-day pre-transplant mixed lymphocyte reaction (GvH or HvG direction). The clonotype comes from a human patient who received an intestinal transplant. The CDR3 region has the DNA TGTGCCACCCTGACAGACCTAAACACTGAAGCTTTCTTT. Translated: CATLTDLNTEAFF.